A single sample is the source of the 11 T cell receptor beta chains below, sequenced in a study of identical twins. TCRdb analysed the 5' RACE reads with MiXCR anew, one entry per CDR3 protein. Found here are 650,000 to 800,000 distinct CDR3 sequences, 8.6% of them singletons; the top ten hold around 0.95%. The sample also formed part of further work on yellow fever vaccine responses in identical twins.

Sequencing was performed on PBMCs. The receptors were gathered from a woman aged 18-29 years in good health.

The gene calls are TRBV18 and TRBJ2-7; 10 bases align to TRBD1. Germline CDR1 is KGHSH and CDR2 is LQKENI. V shed 2 bases, J shed 6 bases, and the junction held 4 bases outside the gene matches. The CDR3 totals 14 residues. DNA of the CDR3: TGTGCCAGCTCACCAAGGAGGACAGGGGGCGAGCAGTACTTC. This codes for CASSPRRTGGEQYF.

DNA of the CDR3: TGTGCCACTCTAGGTGGGAGCTCCTACAATGAGCAGTTCTTC. It translates to CATLGGSSYNEQFF. The chain links TRBV12-3 or TRBV12-4 to TRBJ2-1; the D gene is possibly TRBD2 (5 bases). Trimming pared 10 bases from V and 0 bases from J, leaving 13 bases between. The CDR3 sequence is 14 residues long.

This chain links TRBV20-1 with TRBJ2-1; TRBD2 matches at 11 bases. Germline V gene lookup returns CDR1 DFQATT and CDR2 SNEGSKA (reference sequence). V shed 1 base and J 8 bases; nucleotides not matched to a gene: 7. This CDR3 is 15 amino acids long. This CDR3 is CSARAVAGGRYEQFF. In DNA form, the CDR3 reads TGCAGTGCTAGAGCGGTAGCGGGGGGGCGGTATGAGCAGTTCTTC.

This clonotype has a handful of counts. J is TRBJ2-1 and V is TRBV7-2, with D tentatively TRBD2 (6 bases). V dropped 1 base and J dropped 8 bases, with 18 bases sitting between them. Germline CDR1 reads SGHTA; CDR2 reads FQGNSA. The CDR3 length is 16 residues. CDR3 in amino acids: CASSLVGGEFLDEQFF. The CDR3 DNA follows: TGTGCCAGCAGCTTAGTTGGCGGGGAGTTTCTCGATGAGCAGTTCTTC.

This clonotype occurred a few times. The chain uses TRBV7-3 and TRBJ2-3; D may correspond to TRBD1 or TRBD2 (6 bases each). CDR3 size: 18 residues. The V and J ends lost 5 bases and 0 bases respectively, with 21 bases between them. Germline CDR1 reads SGHTA; CDR2 reads FQGTGA. CDR3 bases: TGTGCCAGCAGCCCCCCGGAAGGGGGGCCCCCAAGCACAGATACGCAGTATTTT. Translation gives CASSPPEGGPPSTDTQYF.

There are a few counts of this clonotype. The chain combines TRBV4-3 with TRBJ2-5; 8 nucleotides align to TRBD1. CDR3 length: 17 amino acids. Unmatched junction bases numbered 11, after V lost 0 bases and J lost 5 bases. The germline V gene has CDR1 LGHNA and CDR2 YSLEER. The CDR3 region has the DNA TGCGCCAGCAGCCAAGATGTCGGGACAGGCACCTTCGAGACCCAGTACTTC. The encoded protein is CASSQDVGTGTFETQYF.

The rearrangement links TRBV4-1 to TRBJ1-5, with D possibly TRBD1 on 5 matching bases. The CDR3 consists of 13 residues. Germline V gives CDR1 MGHRA, CDR2 YSYEKL. V lost 1 base, J lost 9 bases, and 10 bases lay in between. CDR3 in amino acids: CASSQGGYRPQHF. The CDR3 nucleotides are TGCGCCAGCAGCCAAGGGGGGTACAGGCCCCAGCATTTT.

This clonotype was seen at least ten times. The rearrangement links TRBV25-1 to TRBJ1-2, with D hard to call. V lost 1 base to trimming and J lost 5 bases, with 8 bases between them. The CDR3 length is 13 residues. Germline CDR1 is MGHDK and CDR2 is SYGVNS. CDR3 residues: CASSESIPYGYTF. The CDR3 region has the DNA TGTGCCAGCAGTGAATCCATTCCGTATGGCTACACCTTC.

This clonotype was counted a few times. The chain has TRBV7-9 and TRBJ2-2, with D possibly TRBD1 on 5 matching bases. The CDR3 is 16 residues long. The V and J ends lost 5 bases and 6 bases respectively, with 19 bases between them. CDR1 and CDR2 (germline): SEHNR, FQNEAQ (reference sequence). The CDR3 reads CASSPQPRGQAGELFF. CDR3 DNA: TGTGCCAGCAGCCCCCAGCCTAGGGGTCAGGCCGGGGAGCTGTTTTTT.

This clonotype came up a few times. The chain combines TRBV6-4 with TRBJ2-1; perhaps TRBD2 as D (7 bases). Trimming left V 10 bases short and J 10 bases short, with 23 bases between. Germline CDR1 is MRHNA and CDR2 is SNTAGT. The CDR3 runs 14 residues. CDR3 nucleotides: TGTGCCACCAAACCGGGGGGCGACTTGCGGGAGCAGTTCTTC. As protein: CATKPGGDLREQFF.

The CDR3 region has the DNA TGTGCCAGCTTACGCTCCGGGACAGGGTCCGGGGAGCTGTTTTTT. It is translated as CASLRSGTGSGELFF. V is TRBV27 and J is TRBJ2-2, with 9 nucleotides matching TRBD1. With V trimmed by 8 bases and J by 6 bases, 10 bases remained unmatched. CDR1 is MNHEY, CDR2 SMNVEV, per germline (reference sequence). The CDR3 runs 15 residues.